These 17 T cell receptor beta chains came from one sample sequenced in a study of blood T cell repertoires in COVID-19 (dated by TCRdb to the early 2020s). Libraries were made using the immunoSEQ multiplex PCR assay. TCRdb took over this immuneACCESS table, retaining in-frame rearrangements with V and J assigned. Such tables are incomplete; in checked studies, under half of the missing clones stem from an unresolved V gene, and the remainder is unexplained. The sample includes roughly 41,000 clones, with about 90% observed a single time. The ten biggest clones cover about 25% of the sample. The source material was peripheral blood. The receptors were gathered from a man in his 60s with active or convalescent COVID-19.

This chain joins TRBV7-2 and TRBJ2-7; 11 bases align to TRBD2. Trimming took 0 bases from V and 2 from J; bases not matched to a gene: 3. The CDR3 contains 16 residues. Germline V gene sequence: CDR1 SGHTA, CDR2 FQGNSA. In DNA, the CDR3 is TGTGCCAGCAGCTTAGCTGGGACTAGCGGAACCTACGAGCAGTACTTC. It specifies CASSLAGTSGTYEQYF.

The chain uses TRBV27 and TRBJ2-2; TRBD1 might be the D (5 bases). V was clipped by 6 bases and J by 5 bases, with 16 bases between them. The CDR3 is 15 residues long. Germline CDR1 is MNHEY and CDR2 is SMNVEV (reference sequence). CDR3: CASSSMGQGTGELFF. The CDR3 DNA is TGTGCCAGCAGCTCTATGGGGCAGGGAACCGGGGAGCTGTTTTTT.

The chain joins TRBV7-8 to TRBJ1-1; 8 bases line up with TRBD1. The CDR3 has 14 residues. Germline-derived CDR1 and CDR2 are SGHVS and FQNEAQ. V was pared by 5 bases and J by 7 bases, with 9 bases of the junction left unmatched. The CDR3 DNA reads as TGTGCCAGCAGCCCCTCCAGGGGGCACAGTGAAGCTTTCTTT. Its translation: CASSPSRGHSEAFF.

This chain uses TRBV12-3 or TRBV12-4 with TRBJ2-4, with D possibly matching TRBD1 (6 bases). The CDR3 is 11 residues long. Trimming cost V 6 bases and J 11 bases, with 11 bases left between them. CDR3 residues: CASSPGTFQYF. As DNA, the CDR3 is TGTGCCAGCAGCCCCGGGACATTTCAGTACTTC.

In its sample, this clone was seen a few times. V gene TRBV7-9 combines with J gene TRBJ1-6; D is uncertain. The CDR3 consists of 14 residues. V gave up 5 bases and J gave up 9 bases, with 14 bases separating them. The germline V gene has CDR1 SEHNR and CDR2 FQNEAQ (reference sequence). The CDR3 DNA reads TGTGCCAGCAGCGGCCGGGATTTTCCTTCACCCCTCCACTTT. Encoded protein: CASSGRDFPSPLHF.

The chain recombines TRBV11-1 with TRBJ2-1; 8 bases match TRBD1. Germline V lookup: CDR1 SGHAT, CDR2 FQDESV (reference sequence). Trimming took 1 base from V and 6 from J; bases not matched to a gene: 5. This CDR3 comprises 15 residues. CDR3 coding DNA: TGTGCCAGCAGCTTAGGGACAGGGCGGCGCAATGAGCAGTTCTTC. As protein: CASSLGTGRRNEQFF.

V is TRBV18 and J is TRBJ2-1, with 10 bases matching TRBD1. This CDR3 spans 15 amino acids. The V segment lost 6 bases and the J segment 7 bases; nucleotides outside the gene matches: 9. The V gene's germline CDR1 is KGHSH and CDR2 LQKENI. The CDR3 sequence is CASSRGQGVGNEQFF. CDR3 in DNA: TGTGCCAGCTCCCGCGGACAGGGGGTAGGTAATGAGCAGTTCTTC.

The rearrangement joins TRBV20-1 to TRBJ2-1, with a possible D match to TRBD2 (5 bases). The CDR3 is 15 amino acids. The germline V gene has CDR1 DFQATT and CDR2 SNEGSKA (reference sequence). V gave up 3 bases and J gave up 6 bases, with 18 bases separating them. The CDR3 DNA is TGCAGTGCTAGTATGACGGGAAAAGGTATCAATGAGCAGTTCTTC. This sequence encodes CSASMTGKGINEQFF.

The V and J genes are TRBV6-6 and TRBJ1-2; 8 bases line up with TRBD1. The germline V gene has CDR1 MNHNY and CDR2 SVGAGI (reference sequence). This CDR3 comprises 13 residues. The J segment lost 4 bases and the V segment lost 10 bases, leaving 8 bases of the junction unmatched. CDR3 coding DNA: TGTGCCATAGGACAGGGAGGCGGCTATGGCTACACCTTC. This sequence encodes CAIGQGGGYGYTF.

The DNA of the CDR3 is TGTGCCAGCAGTTTCGGCGCAGGGAAAAGACAGCCCCAGCATTTT. Its translation is CASSFGAGKRQPQHF. J is TRBJ1-5 and V is TRBV28, with a tentative D call TRBD1 (5 bases). V was trimmed by 3 bases and J by 7 bases, leaving 16 bases between them. CDR1 and CDR2 (germline): MDHEN, SYDVKM. The CDR3 sequence is 15 residues long.

In this sample, this clone turned up once. The chain links TRBV10-3 to TRBJ2-3; 7 bases match TRBD2. With 7 bases clipped from V and 3 bases from J, the junction kept 13 bases outside the gene matches. The germline V gene encodes CDR1 ENHRY and CDR2 SYGVKD. The CDR3 has 16 amino acids. CDR3 DNA: TGTGCCATCAAAAACTCGGCGGGAGTTATTACAGATACGCAGTATTTT. Its protein is CAIKNSAGVITDTQYF.

V gene TRBV19 combines with J gene TRBJ2-1; 8 positions agree with TRBD2. Germline lookup yields CDR1 LNHDA and CDR2 SQIVND (reference sequence). V trimming: 7 bases; J trimming: 6 bases; junction bases outside the gene matches: 11. This CDR3 has 15 residues. The CDR3 reads CASTSGRGKGNEQFF. For the CDR3, the DNA is TGTGCCAGTACCTCCGGGAGGGGCAAGGGCAATGAGCAGTTCTTC.

Remarks on this clone: Other DNA sequences in this sample translate to the same CDR3. This sequence joins TRBV7-6 and TRBJ2-7; D is undetermined. V was trimmed by 5 bases and J by 0 bases, leaving 5 bases between them. The CDR3 runs to 12 residues. Germline V gene data show CDR1 as SGHVS and CDR2 as FNYEAQ. The CDR3 protein is CASSLYSYEQYF. The CDR3 nucleotides are TGTGCCAGCAGCCTATACTCCTACGAGCAGTACTTC.

The chain has TRBV3-1 (or the pseudogene TRBV3-2) and TRBJ1-1; D is uncertain. The CDR3 totals 16 residues. V was shortened by 4 bases and J by 9 bases, with 24 bases between the two germline ends. Germline CDR1 and CDR2: LGHDT and YNNKEL (reference sequence). CDR3 nucleotide sequence: TGTGCCAGCAGCCCAGAAGGTACTAGAAGCGCGACAAAAGCTTTCTTT. Its protein is CASSPEGTRSATKAFF.

This clone was counted a single time. The chain uses TRBV12-3 or TRBV12-4 and TRBJ1-5, with D unclear. Trimming took 5 bases from V and 12 from J, leaving 14 bases between them. This CDR3 is built from 12 residues. CDR3 amino acids: CASSQYESYQHF. CDR3 nucleotides: TGTGCCAGCAGTCAGTACGAATCATACCAGCATTTT.

The chain joins TRBV10-3 to TRBJ1-5; D remains unclear. Trimming stripped 3 bases from V and 3 bases from J, with 9 bases between. CDR1 ENHRY and CDR2 SYGVKD come from the germline V gene. The CDR3 runs to 14 residues. CDR3 sequence: CAISDESFNQPQHF. The DNA of the CDR3 is TGTGCCATCAGTGATGAGTCGTTCAATCAGCCCCAGCATTTT.

This chain uses TRBV4-1 with TRBJ2-2; 7 positions agree with TRBD1. Germline V gene lookup returns CDR1 MGHRA and CDR2 YSYEKL. CDR3 length equals 14 residues. With V trimmed by 10 bases and J by 2 bases, 7 bases remained unmatched. The CDR3 here is CATSGQVNTGELFF. Written as DNA, the CDR3 is TGCGCCACATCCGGACAGGTCAACACCGGGGAGCTGTTTTTT.